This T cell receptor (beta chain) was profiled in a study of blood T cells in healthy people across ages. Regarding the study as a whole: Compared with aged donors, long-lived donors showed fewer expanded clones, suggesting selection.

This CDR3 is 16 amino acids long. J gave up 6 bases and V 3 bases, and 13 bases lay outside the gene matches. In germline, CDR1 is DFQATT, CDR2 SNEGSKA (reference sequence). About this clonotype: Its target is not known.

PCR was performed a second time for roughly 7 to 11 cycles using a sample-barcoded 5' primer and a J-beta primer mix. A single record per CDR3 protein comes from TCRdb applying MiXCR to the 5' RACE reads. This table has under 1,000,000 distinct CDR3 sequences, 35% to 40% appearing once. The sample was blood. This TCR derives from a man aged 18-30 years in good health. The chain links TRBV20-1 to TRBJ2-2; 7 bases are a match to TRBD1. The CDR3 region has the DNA TGCAGTGCTAGTCGAGTGGGACAGCCCTTCGCCGGGGAGCTGTTTTTT. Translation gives CSASRVGQPFAGELFF.